The clone carrying this TCR beta chain is labeled as medium-sized. Being off target in a library aimed at alpha chains, this beta chain has a size of little meaning. Antiretroviral therapy had run roughly three months, about 14 weeks, before follow-up blood collection. No cell fractionation was done, so the repertoire covers all unsorted peripheral blood T cells. Peripheral blood, 2.5 ml, was drawn for RNA extraction. This sample was taken from a study of HIV-infected patients and healthy controls. cDNA was made from approximately 0.55 ug RNA using alpha and beta constant primers. Separate chain-specific third strand synthesis with multiplexing indices produced the alpha and beta libraries. One entry per CDR3 protein results from TCRdb running MiXCR on the 5' RACE reads. The table records roughly 7,500 distinct CDR3 sequences, around 6.7% of them present only once. The length of the CDR3 is 17 residues. The germline gives CDR1 MGHRA, CDR2 YSYEKL. Deletions cut 1 base from V and 0 bases from J, with 15 bases between.

Specimen: blood, collected during antiretroviral therapy. This chain links TRBV4-1 with TRBJ2-5; D gene unclear. The source of this sequence is an adult with HIV infection. CDR3 sequence: CASSQGYPLGNQETQYF. CDR3 in DNA: TGCGCCAGCAGCCAAGGATACCCCTTGGGGAACCAAGAGACCCAGTACTTC.